This is a list of T cell receptor beta chains from one sample in a study of blood T cell repertoires in COVID-19. Profiling relied on immunoSEQ multiplex PCR, and the TCRdb table lists in-frame clones only, not all of them. The top ten hold about 2.2% of the sample, which has 310,000 or so clones, approximately 89% seen once. The sample was peripheral blood. These receptor sequences come from a woman aged 30 to 39 with COVID-19, enrolled during active disease. The CDR3 runs from the conserved cysteine through the conserved F or W. Fields, in order: D gene, clone size, CDR3 length, V gene, J gene, CDR3 protein, CDR3 DNA. A D gene is named only where the DNA matches it firmly. A clone size is listed for some rows: how often the clone was seen (once, few, many), or a class if it is expanded.

-	-	16	TRBV27	TRBJ2-7	CASSLSGSGRELEQYF	TGTGCCAGCAGTTTAAGCGGATCCGGCCGGGAGCTCGAGCAGTACTTC
TRBD1	-	16	TRBV7-6	TRBJ2-7	CASSSQTGTDYYEQYF	TGTGCCAGCAGTTCACAAACCGGGACAGACTACTACGAGCAGTACTTC
TRBD2	-	16	TRBV11-2	TRBJ2-3	CASSLDLAGAPDTQYF	TGTGCCAGCAGCTTAGACCTAGCGGGAGCCCCAGATACGCAGTATTTT
-	-	15	TRBV12-5	TRBJ2-7	CASGFHKTTGYEQYF	TGTGCTAGTGGTTTTCACAAAACGACAGGTTACGAGCAGTACTTC
TRBD1	-	14	TRBV18	TRBJ1-1	CASSPVGGRTEAFF	TGTGCCAGCTCGCCAGTAGGGGGCAGAACTGAAGCTTTCTTT
TRBD2	-	16	TRBV5-4	TRBJ2-3	CASSWAVAGGTDTQYF	TGTGCCAGCAGCTGGGCCGTAGCGGGTGGCACAGATACGCAGTATTTT
-	-	13	TRBV19	TRBJ1-1	CASSIGQNTEAFF	TGTGCCAGTAGTATAGGTCAGAACACTGAAGCTTTCTTT
TRBD1	-	14	TRBV30	TRBJ1-2	CAWGGRTGNYGYTF	TGTGCCTGGGGAGGGAGGACAGGGAACTATGGCTACACCTTC
-	-	11	TRBV20-1	TRBJ2-4	CSASSSGDQYF	TGCAGTGCTAGTAGTTCCGGGGATCAGTACTTC
TRBD1	few	13	TRBV27	TRBJ1-2	CASSRTGNDGYTF	TGTGCCAGCAGTCGGACAGGCAATGATGGCTACACCTTC
TRBD2	once	13	TRBV29-1	TRBJ2-7	CSVGLAASYEQYF	TGCAGCGTTGGACTAGCGGCATCCTACGAGCAGTACTTC
-	-	13	TRBV20-1	TRBJ1-4	CSASRGSNEKLFF	TGCAGTGCTAGTCGGGGTTCTAATGAAAAACTGTTTTTT
TRBD1	-	15	TRBV5-8	TRBJ1-1	CASSWGDREPDRAFF	TGTGCCAGCAGCTGGGGGGACAGGGAGCCTGACCGGGCTTTCTTT
TRBD1	-	15	TRBV18	TRBJ1-5	CASSMDRASNQPQHF	TGTGCCAGCTCAATGGACAGGGCGAGCAATCAGCCCCAGCATTTT
TRBD2	-	15	TRBV7-9	TRBJ2-1	CASILLAGGVNEQFF	TGTGCCAGCATCCTCCTAGCGGGAGGGGTTAATGAGCAGTTCTTC
TRBD2	-	16	TRBV4-1	TRBJ2-1	CASSRTLAGGYNEQFF	TGCGCCAGCAGCCGCACACTAGCGGGAGGGTACAATGAGCAGTTCTTC
-	-	18	TRBV3-1/TRBV3-2	TRBJ1-6	CASSQGFPSGRGDSPLHF	TGTGCCAGCAGCCAAGGGTTCCCGTCCGGGAGGGGAGATTCACCCCTCCACTTT
-	once	15	TRBV18	TRBJ1-5	CASSPQGNRDQPQHF	TGTGCCAGCTCACCCCAGGGTAATAGGGATCAGCCCCAGCATTTT
-	-	13	TRBV27	TRBJ1-1	CASSLFRGTEAFF	TGTGCCAGCAGTCTCTTTAGAGGCACTGAAGCTTTCTTT
-	-	16	TRBV5-8	TRBJ2-7	CASSLTLGRSNYEQYF	TGTGCCAGCAGCTTGACATTGGGGCGTAGTAACTACGAGCAGTACTTC
-	-	13	TRBV24-1	TRBJ1-3	CATSGSLGNTIYF	TGTGCCACCAGTGGCAGTTTAGGAAACACCATATATTTT
-	-	17	TRBV4-2	TRBJ2-3	CASSQVVPGWGTDTQYF	TGTGCCAGCAGCCAAGTCGTTCCCGGGTGGGGCACAGATACGCAGTATTTT
TRBD2	-	17	TRBV2	TRBJ2-2	CASRTGTSGRAVGELFF	TGTGCCAGCAGAACCGGGACTAGCGGGAGGGCCGTCGGGGAGCTGTTTTTT
-	once	16	TRBV27	TRBJ1-2	CASSLTTATTAYGYTF	TGTGCCAGCAGTTTAACGACAGCAACCACCGCCTATGGCTACACCTTC
TRBD2	-	16	TRBV27	TRBJ2-1	CASSFRPLADTNEQFF	TGTGCCAGCAGTTTTAGGCCCCTAGCGGACACCAATGAGCAGTTCTTC
TRBD1	-	14	TRBV30	TRBJ1-2	CAWRRTGRNYGYTF	TGTGCCTGGAGGAGGACAGGGCGTAACTATGGCTACACCTTC
TRBD1	-	16	TRBV28	TRBJ1-1	CASSLAPGTANTEAFF	TGTGCCAGCAGTCTGGCTCCCGGGACAGCCAACACTGAAGCTTTCTTT
TRBD1	-	15	TRBV11-2	TRBJ1-4	CASSVTGAPNEKLFF	TGTGCCAGCAGCGTTACAGGGGCGCCTAATGAAAAACTGTTTTTT
TRBD2	-	15	TRBV19	TRBJ2-4	CASSIGGGAKNIQYF	TGTGCCAGTAGTATAGGGGGAGGGGCCAAAAACATTCAGTACTTC
-	once	17	TRBV15	TRBJ2-1	CATSTLPGPSSYNEQFF	TGTGCCACCAGCACCCTACCTGGGCCATCCTCCTACAATGAGCAGTTCTTC
-	-	15	TRBV14	TRBJ2-2	CASSVPGYETGELFF	TGTGCCAGCAGTGTTCCGGGATATGAAACCGGGGAGCTGTTTTTT
-	once	12	TRBV7-2	TRBJ1-1	CASSWEMGGAFF	TGTGCCAGCAGCTGGGAGATGGGAGGAGCTTTCTTT
-	-	13	TRBV19	TRBJ1-1	CASTHAVNTEAFF	TGTGCCAGTACCCATGCGGTGAACACTGAAGCTTTCTTT
TRBD1	-	16	TRBV19	TRBJ1-2	CASSLTGTGSPYGYTF	TGTGCCAGTAGTCTAACCGGGACAGGGAGTCCCTATGGCTACACCTTC
-	-	14	TRBV9	TRBJ1-2	CASSGPRGSGGYTF	TGTGCCAGCAGCGGCCCTCGAGGGTCAGGAGGCTACACCTTC
-	-	13	TRBV6-1	TRBJ1-2	CASSESSNYGYTF	TGTGCCAGCAGTGAATCTTCTAACTATGGCTACACCTTC
-	-	11	TRBV6-5	TRBJ1-4	CAAALAEKLFF	TGTGCCGCCGCCTTAGCCGAAAAACTGTTTTTT
-	-	13	TRBV18	TRBJ2-7	CASSTSRAYEQYF	TGTGCCAGCTCAACTAGCAGAGCCTACGAGCAGTACTTC